This paragraph reports one T cell receptor beta chain. Its antigen is not identified. J was trimmed by 0 bases and V by 5 bases; bases with no gene match: 10. CDR3 length: 17 residues. Germline V gives CDR1 SGHTA, CDR2 FQGTGA. These data come from a study of shared clonotypes between healthy human individuals. Points from the study as a whole: The study sampled only blood, and tissue repertoires likely differ.

This was a deep-level run. The table came from immunoSEQ multiplex PCR; TCRdb's copy has only in-frame clones and leaves some out. The table shows 2 million to 2.5 million clones, with roughly 90% occurring only once. Sample: naive CD4+ T cells from PBMCs. Documented subset: CD45RA+ positively selected. V is TRBV7-3 and J is TRBJ2-4, with 7 bases that match TRBD2. This TCR was sampled from a man younger than 35 in good health. Some clones in this sample may be carry-over from other donors' samples. CDR3 amino acids: CASSPTLGREAKNIQYF. The CDR3 DNA reads TGTGCCAGCAGCCCCACCCTAGGGAGGGAAGCCAAAAACATTCAGTACTTC.